The rows below give T cell receptor beta chains drawn from one sample of a study of blood T cell repertoires in COVID-19. TCRdb's table, derived via immunoSEQ multiplex PCR, lists solely in-frame clones and lacks some. The data show 200,000 to 250,000 clones, 90% to 95% seen once. Specimen: PBMCs or T cells enriched from blood (not recorded which). The receptors were gathered from a woman between 18 and 29 years old who had recovered from COVID-19. CDR3s leave out the opening cysteine and the closing phenylalanine or tryptophan. The listing skips clone size in some rows; elsewhere it reads once, few, many or a size class.

V	J	size	CDR3
TRBV11-2	TRBJ1-2	-	ASSIAGQGYGYT
TRBV4-3	TRBJ2-5	-	ASSQVVGGQETQY
TRBV18	TRBJ1-1	-	ASSPAGGNTEAF
TRBV28	TRBJ1-1	-	ASTGGSTEAF
TRBV10-3	TRBJ1-2	-	AISDSGTGAHYGYT
TRBV18	TRBJ2-7	-	ASSPSRDTTYEQY
TRBV9	TRBJ1-1	-	ASSGTGPNTEAF
TRBV7-8	TRBJ1-5	-	ASSLGLGGPSNQPQH
TRBV13	TRBJ1-4	-	ASSLRLDRQREKLF
TRBV13	TRBJ1-1	-	ASSFAGRGYEAF
TRBV29-1	TRBJ2-3	once	SVAADTQY
TRBV2	TRBJ2-7	-	ASSEDYGTGDEQY
TRBV3-1/TRBV3-2	TRBJ1-2	-	ASSQIRTGGLNYGYT
TRBV19	TRBJ1-6	-	ASSPGQATNSPLH
TRBV19	TRBJ1-4	-	ASSIPPGMTNEKLF
TRBV28	TRBJ1-2	-	ASTFNRGPDYGYT
TRBV28	TRBJ1-1	-	ASSLWDRLSTEAF
TRBV6-5	TRBJ2-2	-	ASSYSYRGTGELF
TRBV7-2	TRBJ2-7	-	ASSLGYSPYSYEQY
TRBV7-9	TRBJ2-5	-	ASSLAGLAGRKETQY
TRBV5-1	TRBJ2-5	-	ASSRRQGGGSETQY
TRBV6-2/TRBV6-3	TRBJ1-6	-	ASSDRSSYNSPLH
TRBV7-8	TRBJ1-2	-	ASSLARQGRNNYGYT
TRBV20-1	TRBJ1-1	-	SAREGAVAF
TRBV6-5	TRBJ2-7	-	ASSRTGVGYEQY
TRBV12-3/TRBV12-4	TRBJ2-7	-	ASSPGQVYEQY
TRBV3-1/TRBV3-2	TRBJ1-1	-	ASSQAIKGARGTEAF
TRBV7-7	TRBJ2-2	-	ASSPHPSGSAAGELF
TRBV6-2/TRBV6-3	TRBJ1-5	-	ASSSNTGFNQPQH
TRBV5-1	TRBJ2-3	-	ASSLRGTDTDTQY
TRBV5-4	TRBJ1-4	-	ASSGAPGQLGMSEKLF
TRBV20-1	TRBJ2-1	-	SASAGYFSYNEQF
TRBV12-5	TRBJ1-3	-	ASGFSRGKSGNTIY
TRBV18	TRBJ1-4	-	ASSPLAGNDEKLF
TRBV7-8	TRBJ1-5	once	ASSLGTLSRYSNQPQH
TRBV29-1	TRBJ1-4	-	SVVLQGTGTEKLF
TRBV19	TRBJ1-4	-	ASSPTQNSRNEKLF
TRBV7-2	TRBJ2-3	-	ASSTRQATDTQY
TRBV2	TRBJ1-6	-	ASSDAVGQSNSPLH
TRBV5-1	TRBJ2-5	-	ASSLAGSGAETQY
TRBV7-8	TRBJ1-5	once	ASSWGQGDQPQH
TRBV28	TRBJ2-1	-	ASSLAGGSYNEQF
TRBV5-1	TRBJ2-7	-	ASSLEGVYEQY
TRBV5-1	TRBJ1-2	-	ASSLGSGTGSNYGYT
TRBV7-3	TRBJ2-3	-	ASSQGDTQY